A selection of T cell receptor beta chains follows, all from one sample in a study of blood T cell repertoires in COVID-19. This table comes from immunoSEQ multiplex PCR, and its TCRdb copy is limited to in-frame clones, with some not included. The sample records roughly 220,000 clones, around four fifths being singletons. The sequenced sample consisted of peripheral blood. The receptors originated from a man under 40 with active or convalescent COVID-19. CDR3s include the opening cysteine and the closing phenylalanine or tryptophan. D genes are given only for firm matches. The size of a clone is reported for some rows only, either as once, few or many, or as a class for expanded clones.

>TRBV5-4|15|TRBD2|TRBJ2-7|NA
CASSQGLGLAYEQYF
TGTGCCAGCAGCCAGGGATTGGGACTAGCCTACGAGCAGTACTTC
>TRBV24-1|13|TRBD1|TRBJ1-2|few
CATSDPRTGGYTF
TGTGCCACCAGTGACCCTAGGACAGGTGGCTACACCTTC
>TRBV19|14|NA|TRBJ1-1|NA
CASSLDRLNTEAFF
TGTGCCAGTAGTCTAGACAGGTTAAACACTGAAGCTTTCTTT
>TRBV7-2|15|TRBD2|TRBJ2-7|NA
CASSFASGERYEQYF
TGTGCCAGCAGCTTCGCTAGCGGGGAACGCTACGAGCAGTACTTC
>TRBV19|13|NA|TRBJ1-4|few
CASSWRIGEKLFF
TGTGCCAGTAGTTGGAGGATCGGAGAAAAACTGTTTTTT
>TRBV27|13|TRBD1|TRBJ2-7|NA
CASGRDSGYEQYF
TGTGCCAGCGGACGGGACAGCGGCTACGAGCAGTACTTC
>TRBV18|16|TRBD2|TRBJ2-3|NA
CASSPVRGGASDTQYF
TGTGCCAGCTCACCCGTCCGCGGGGGGGCCTCAGATACGCAGTATTTT
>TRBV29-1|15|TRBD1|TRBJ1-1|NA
CSVAPTGGLNTEAFF
TGCAGCGTTGCACCCACAGGGGGCCTGAACACTGAAGCTTTCTTT
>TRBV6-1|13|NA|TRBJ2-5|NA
CASSETVQETQYF
TGTGCCAGCAGTGAGACAGTCCAAGAGACCCAGTACTTC
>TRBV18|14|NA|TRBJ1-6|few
CASSPLDRDSPLHF
TGTGCCAGCTCACCCCTCGATCGCGATTCACCCCTCCACTTT
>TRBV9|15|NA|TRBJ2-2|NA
CASSVRTENTGELFF
TGTGCCAGCAGCGTTCGGACTGAGAACACCGGGGAGCTGTTTTTT
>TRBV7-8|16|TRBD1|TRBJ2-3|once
CASSPRTGGAIDTQYF
TGTGCCAGCAGCCCGCGGACAGGGGGCGCGATAGATACGCAGTATTTT
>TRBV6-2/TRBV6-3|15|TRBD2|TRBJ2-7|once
CASSQRGSGSSEQYF
TGTGCCAGCAGTCAGCGGGGTAGCGGATCGAGCGAGCAGTACTTC
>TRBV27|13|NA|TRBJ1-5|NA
CASSKDTYQPQHF
TGTGCCAGCAGTAAGGACACTTATCAGCCCCAGCATTTT
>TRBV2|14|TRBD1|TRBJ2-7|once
CASRLQGQGREQYF
TGTGCCAGCAGGCTACAGGGACAGGGGAGGGAGCAGTACTTC
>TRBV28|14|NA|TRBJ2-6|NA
CASSFSSGANVLTF
TGTGCCAGCAGTTTCAGCTCTGGGGCCAACGTCCTGACTTTC
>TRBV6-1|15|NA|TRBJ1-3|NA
CASSEVGGAGNTIYF
TGTGCCAGCAGTGAAGTAGGAGGGGCTGGAAACACCATATATTTT
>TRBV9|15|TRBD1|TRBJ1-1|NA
CASSPQGQGNTEAFF
TGTGCCAGCAGTCCTCAGGGACAGGGAAACACTGAAGCTTTCTTT
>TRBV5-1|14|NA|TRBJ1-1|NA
CASSFPGFDTEAFF
TGCGCCAGCAGCTTTCCAGGGTTCGACACTGAAGCTTTCTTT
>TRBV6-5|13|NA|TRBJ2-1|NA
CASKHRSYNEQFF
TGTGCCAGCAAGCACAGGTCCTACAATGAGCAGTTCTTC
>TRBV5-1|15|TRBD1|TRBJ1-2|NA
CASSFLGTGNYGYTF
TGCGCCAGCAGCTTTCTTGGGACAGGGAACTATGGCTACACCTTC
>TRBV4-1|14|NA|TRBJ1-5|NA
CASSQALGIQPQHF
TGCGCCAGCAGCCAAGCCCTAGGTATCCAGCCCCAGCATTTT
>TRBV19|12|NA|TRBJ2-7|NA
CASRGSWYEQYF
TGTGCCTCCAGGGGCTCTTGGTACGAGCAGTACTTC
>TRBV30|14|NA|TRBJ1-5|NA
CAWSISVMTGPQHF
TGTGCCTGGAGTATATCGGTTATGACGGGGCCCCAGCATTTT
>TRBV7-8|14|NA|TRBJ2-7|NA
CASSLGSPSYEQYF
TGTGCCAGCAGCTTAGGAAGCCCTTCCTACGAGCAGTACTTC
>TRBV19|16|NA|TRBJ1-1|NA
CASSISPTGEWSEAFF
TGTGCCAGTAGTATCAGTCCCACAGGAGAGTGGTCTGAAGCTTTCTTT
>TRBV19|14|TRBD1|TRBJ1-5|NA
CASEPGQVNQPQHF
TGTGCCAGTGAGCCGGGACAGGTGAATCAGCCCCAGCATTTT
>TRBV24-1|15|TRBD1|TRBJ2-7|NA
CATSDLRTGSGEQYF
TGTGCCACCAGTGATTTACGGACAGGGTCTGGGGAGCAGTACTTC
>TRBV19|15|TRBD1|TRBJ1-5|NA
CASSIDRGSNQPQHF
TGTGCCAGTAGTATAGACAGGGGGAGCAATCAGCCCCAGCATTTT
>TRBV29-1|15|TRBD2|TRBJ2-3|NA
CSAGLAGGPSDTQYF
TGCAGCGCGGGACTAGCGGGAGGGCCCTCAGATACGCAGTATTTT
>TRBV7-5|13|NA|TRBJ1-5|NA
CVRSPQGNQPQHF
TGTGTCAGAAGCCCTCAGGGCAATCAGCCCCAGCATTTT
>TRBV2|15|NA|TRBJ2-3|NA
CASSPQQGSTDTQYF
TGTGCCAGCAGTCCCCAACAGGGATCCACAGATACGCAGTATTTT
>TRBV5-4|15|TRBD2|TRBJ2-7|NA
CASSLRASGTYEQYF
TGTGCCAGCAGCTTGCGGGCTAGCGGAACCTACGAGCAGTACTTC
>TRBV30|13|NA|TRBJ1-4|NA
CAWGRPPEKEVFF
TGTGCCTGGGGCAGGCCCCCGGAAAAAGAAGTGTTTTTT
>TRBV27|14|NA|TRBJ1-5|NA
CASSRTGSNQPQHF
TGTGCCAGCAGCCGAACAGGTAGCAATCAGCCCCAGCATTTT
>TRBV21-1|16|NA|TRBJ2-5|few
CASSKYSGRAPETQYF
TGTGCCAGCAGCAAATACAGCGGGAGGGCCCCAGAGACCCAGTACTTC
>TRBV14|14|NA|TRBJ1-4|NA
CASSPVGRGEKLFF
TGTGCCAGCAGCCCTGTCGGCCGGGGTGAAAAACTGTTTTTT
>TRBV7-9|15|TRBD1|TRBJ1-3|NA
CASSFLVTGENTIYF
TGTGCCAGCAGCTTTTTGGTGACAGGGGAAAACACCATATATTTT
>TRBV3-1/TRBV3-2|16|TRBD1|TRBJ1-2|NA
CASSQGAGGDYYGYTF
TGTGCCAGCAGCCAAGGGGCAGGGGGCGATTACTATGGCTACACCTTC
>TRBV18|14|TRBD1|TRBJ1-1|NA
CASRNQGGNTEAFF
TGTGCCAGCCGAAACCAGGGGGGGAACACTGAAGCTTTCTTT
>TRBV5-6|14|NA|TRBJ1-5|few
CASSLGLRNQPQHF
TGTGCCAGCAGCTTGGGACTGAGAAATCAGCCCCAGCATTTT
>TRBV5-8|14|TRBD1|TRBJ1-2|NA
CASSHPRGLKGYTF
TGTGCCAGCAGCCACCCGAGGGGGCTTAAAGGCTACACCTTC
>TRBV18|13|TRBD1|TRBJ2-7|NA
CASSPGQGFEQYF
TGTGCCAGCTCACCTGGACAGGGCTTCGAGCAGTACTTC
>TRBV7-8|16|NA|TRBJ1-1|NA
CASSSPRQGGRTEAFF
TGTGCCAGCAGCTCCCCCCGGCAGGGAGGGCGGACTGAAGCTTTCTTT
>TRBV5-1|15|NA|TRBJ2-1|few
CASSLWQGSSNEQFF
TGCGCCAGCAGCTTGTGGCAGGGAAGTTCAAATGAGCAGTTCTTC
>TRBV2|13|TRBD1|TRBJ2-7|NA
CASTDRVSYEQYF
TGTGCCAGCACGGACAGGGTTTCCTACGAGCAGTACTTC
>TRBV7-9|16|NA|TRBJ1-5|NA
CASSRTAGDPDQPQHF
TGTGCCAGCAGCCGTACCGCAGGGGATCCTGACCAGCCCCAGCATTTT
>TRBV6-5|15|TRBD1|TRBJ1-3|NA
CASSYSVTGGNTIYF
TGTGCCAGCAGTTACTCGGTGACAGGGGGAAACACCATATATTTT
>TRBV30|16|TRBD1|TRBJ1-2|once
CAWSIRYRGNNYGYTF
TGTGCCTGGAGCATCCGCTACAGGGGGAACAACTATGGCTACACCTTC
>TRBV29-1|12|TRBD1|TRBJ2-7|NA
CSVNRDRNEQYF
TGCAGCGTCAACAGGGACAGGAACGAGCAGTACTTC
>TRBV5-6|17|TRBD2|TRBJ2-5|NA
CASSRGGLAGGAETQYF
TGTGCCAGCAGCCGGGGCGGATTAGCGGGAGGGGCCGAGACCCAGTACTTC
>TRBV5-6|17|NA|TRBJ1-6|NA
CASSLYPGLSYNSPLHF
TGTGCCAGCAGCTTGTATCCAGGGCTGTCCTATAATTCACCCCTCCACTTT
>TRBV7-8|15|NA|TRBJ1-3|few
CASSLDLSSGNTIYF
TGTGCCAGCAGCTTAGATCTGAGCTCTGGAAACACCATATATTTT